A single sample gave rise to the 6 T cell receptor beta chains below, sequenced in a study of cytomegalovirus exposure and HLA in healthy donors. Primers: 60 Vbeta forward and 13 Jbeta reverse. Profiling relied on immunoSEQ multiplex PCR, and the TCRdb table lists in-frame clones only, not all of them. The table has some 150,000 clones, over 60% seen once. The sample was PBMCs. These receptors all stem from a man aged 40-49 years in good health and CMV-seropositive.

The chain joins TRBV19 to TRBJ2-1; possibly TRBD2 for D (6 bases). The CDR3 contains 17 residues. The germline V gene encodes CDR1 LNHDA and CDR2 SQIVND (reference sequence). The CDR3 loop reads CASGGMQLESSYNEQFF. The CDR3, as DNA: TGTGCTTCGGGCGGGATGCAATTGGAGAGCTCCTACAATGAGCAGTTCTTC.

V and J are TRBV6-6 and TRBJ1-1; TRBD1 aligns across 7 bases. CDR3 length: 15 amino acids. Germline loops: CDR1 MNHNY, CDR2 SVGAGI (reference sequence). V gave up 5 bases and J gave up 2 bases; unmatched junction bases: 8. CDR3 sequence: CASSGPGQFNTEAFF. The CDR3 DNA reads TGTGCCAGCAGTGGACCGGGACAGTTCAACACTGAAGCTTTCTTT.

The rearrangement joins TRBV4-1 to TRBJ1-5, with D possibly matching TRBD1 (5 bases). Germline assignment: CDR1 MGHRA and CDR2 YSYEKL. The CDR3 length is 17 residues. V was clipped by 4 bases and J by 5 bases, with 21 bases between them. The CDR3 sequence is CASSPTLNAGRDQPQHF. The DNA for the CDR3 is TGCGCCAGCAGCCCAACCCTAAATGCGGGGCGCGATCAGCCCCAGCATTTT.

CDR3 loop: CATSRDLAAGDTEAFF. CDR3 DNA sequence: TGTGCCACCAGCAGAGATTTGGCAGCCGGGGACACTGAAGCTTTCTTT. The J gene is TRBJ1-1, the V gene TRBV15, with D unresolved. The CDR3 covers 16 residues. Germline lookup yields CDR1 LNHNV and CDR2 YYDKDF (reference sequence). V was clipped by 0 bases and J by 3 bases, with 14 bases between them. Full variable domain (missing parts from reference TRBV15 and TRBJ1-1): DAMVIQNPRYQVTQFGKPVTLSCSQTLNHNVMYWYQQKSSQAPKLLFHYYDKDFNNEADTPDNFQSRRPNTSFCFLDIRSPGLGDTAMYLCATSRDLAAGDTEAFFGQGTRLTVV.

In its sample, this clone was seen a few times. This chain connects TRBV4-1 to TRBJ1-2; D gene ambiguous. The CDR3 covers 15 residues. Per the germline V gene, CDR1 is MGHRA and CDR2 is YSYEKL. The V end lost 2 bases, the J end lost 3 bases, and 13 bases lay between the germline ends. The CDR3 DNA reads as TGCGCCAGCAGCCAAACTTATACCGGGGACTATGGCTACACCTTC. Protein product: CASSQTYTGDYGYTF.

The chain recombines TRBV6-1 with TRBJ2-1; possible D gene TRBD1, 6 bases. CDR3 length equals 13 residues. Germline V gene sequence: CDR1 MNHNS, CDR2 SASEGT. Deletions cut 1 base from V and 8 bases from J, with 9 bases between. The CDR3, as DNA: TGTGCCAGCAGTGAAGACGACAGGTATGAGCAGTTCTTC. Translation: CASSEDDRYEQFF.